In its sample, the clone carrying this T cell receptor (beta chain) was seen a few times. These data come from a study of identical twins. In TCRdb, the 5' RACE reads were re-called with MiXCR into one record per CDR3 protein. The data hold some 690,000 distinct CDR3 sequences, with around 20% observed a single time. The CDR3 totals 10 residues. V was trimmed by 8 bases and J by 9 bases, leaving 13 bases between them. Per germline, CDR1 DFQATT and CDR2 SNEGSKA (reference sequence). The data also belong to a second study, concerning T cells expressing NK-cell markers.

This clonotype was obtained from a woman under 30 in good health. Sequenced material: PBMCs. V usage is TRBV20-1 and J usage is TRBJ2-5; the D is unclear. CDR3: CSPHRSPQYF. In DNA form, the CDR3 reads TGCAGTCCCCACCGTTCGCCCCAGTACTTC.